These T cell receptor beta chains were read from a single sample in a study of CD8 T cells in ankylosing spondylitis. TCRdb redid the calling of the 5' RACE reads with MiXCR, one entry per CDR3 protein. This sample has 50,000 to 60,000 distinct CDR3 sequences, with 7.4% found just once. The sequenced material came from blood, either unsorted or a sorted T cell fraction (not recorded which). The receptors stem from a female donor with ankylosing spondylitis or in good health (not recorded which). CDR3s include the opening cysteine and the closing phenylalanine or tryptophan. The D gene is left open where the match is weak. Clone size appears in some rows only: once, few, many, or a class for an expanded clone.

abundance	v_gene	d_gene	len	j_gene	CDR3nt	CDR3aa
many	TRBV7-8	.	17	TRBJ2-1	TGTGCCAGCAGCTTAGGGGCCTTTGGAGGGGGCCTCAATGAGCAGTTCTTC	CASSLGAFGGGLNEQFF
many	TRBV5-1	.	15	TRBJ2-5	TGCGCCAGCAGCTTGGAGGACGGATACCAAGAGACCCAGTACTTC	CASSLEDGYQETQYF
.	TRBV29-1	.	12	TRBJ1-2	TGCAGCGTTGAGAGGGGGAACAATGGCTACACCTTC	CSVERGNNGYTF
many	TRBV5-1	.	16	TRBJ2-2	TGCGCCAGCAGCTTGGCACTTCCAGATAACACCGGGGAGCTGTTTTTT	CASSLALPDNTGELFF
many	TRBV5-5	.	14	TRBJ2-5	TGTGCCAGCAGCTTGTTTCTGGGAGGTGAGACCCAGTACTTC	CASSLFLGGETQYF
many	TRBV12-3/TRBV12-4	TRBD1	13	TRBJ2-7	TGTGCCAGCAGCCCCGGGACAGGGGACGCGCAGTACTTC	CASSPGTGDAQYF
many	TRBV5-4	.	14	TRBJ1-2	TGTGCCAGCAGCTTGCCCTCAGCTAACTATGGCTACACCTTC	CASSLPSANYGYTF
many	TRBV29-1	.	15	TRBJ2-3	TGCAGCGTTGAAGACTCTCTCGGCAACACAGATACGCAGTATTTT	CSVEDSLGNTDTQYF
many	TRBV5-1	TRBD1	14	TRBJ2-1	TGCGCCAGCAGCTTAAACAGGGGAAGGGATGAGCAGTTCTTC	CASSLNRGRDEQFF
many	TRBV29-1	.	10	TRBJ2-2	TGCAGCGCCGGTGACGGGGAGCTGTTTTTT	CSAGDGELFF
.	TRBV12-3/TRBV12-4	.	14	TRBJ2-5	TGTGCCAGCAGTCCGACTGCTAGGCAGGAGACCCAGTACTTC	CASSPTARQETQYF
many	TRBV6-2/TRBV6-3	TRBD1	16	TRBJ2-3	TGTGCCAGCAGTCAGCCGCCGGGACAGGGGACAGATACGCAGTATTTT	CASSQPPGQGTDTQYF
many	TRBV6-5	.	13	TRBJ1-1	TGTGCCAGCAGTTATTACCAGGGCGCTGAAGCTTTCTTT	CASSYYQGAEAFF
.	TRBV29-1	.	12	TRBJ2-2	TGCAGCGTTGTAACAGGGAACGGGGAGCTGTTTTTT	CSVVTGNGELFF
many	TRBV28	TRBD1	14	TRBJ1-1	TGTGCCAGCAGTCAGCCGGGACAGGATCTTGGCGCTTTCTTT	CASSQPGQDLGAFF
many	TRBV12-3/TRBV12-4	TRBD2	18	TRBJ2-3	TGTGCCAGCAGTCTAGGACTAGCGGGGGGCCATGGCACAGATACGCAGTATTTT	CASSLGLAGGHGTDTQYF
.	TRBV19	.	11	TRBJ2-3	TGTGCCAGCAGGGTTACAGATACGCAGTATTTT	CASRVTDTQYF
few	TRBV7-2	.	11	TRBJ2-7	TGTGCCAGCAGCTTTTCATACGAGCAGTACTTC	CASSFSYEQYF
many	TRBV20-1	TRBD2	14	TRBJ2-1	TGCAGTGCTAGAGGGCGGGGGGACTACAATGAGCAGTTCTTC	CSARGRGDYNEQFF
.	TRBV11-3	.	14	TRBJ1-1	TGTGCCAGCAGCCTCGGTGGCAGGAACACTGAAGCTTTCTTT	CASSLGGRNTEAFF
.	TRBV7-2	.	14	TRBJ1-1	TGTGCCAGCAGCTTAGGATACACGAACACTGAAGCTTTCTTT	CASSLGYTNTEAFF
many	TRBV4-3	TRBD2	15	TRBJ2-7	TGCGCCAGCAGCCAGTTTGCGGGGGGCTCCTACGAGCAGTACTTC	CASSQFAGGSYEQYF
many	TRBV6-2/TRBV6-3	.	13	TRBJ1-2	TGTGCCAGCCTAGATGGACAGTCCTATGGCTACACCTTC	CASLDGQSYGYTF
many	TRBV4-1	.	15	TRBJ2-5	TGCGCCAGCAGCCAGTTAGCGGCGGGCCAAGAGACCCAGTACTTC	CASSQLAAGQETQYF